This TCR beta chain was recorded in a study of control samples from healthy donors and cancer patients. Repertoires were generated with immunoSEQ multiplex PCR, while TCRdb's copy carries only in-frame clones and drops some. The sample records about 150,000 clones, 91% being singletons. The clonotype was recovered from a woman aged 40 to 49 in good health. The sample taken for sequencing was blood.

The CDR3 sequence: CASSDFNSPLHF. The DNA of the CDR3 is TGTGCCAGCAGCGACTTTAATTCACCCCTCCACTTT. The J gene is TRBJ1-6, the V gene TRBV2; no definite D call. Trimming took 6 bases from V and 6 from J, leaving 6 bases between them. CDR3 size: 12 residues. The V gene's germline CDR1 is SNHLY and CDR2 FYNNEI.